This T cell receptor (beta chain) was captured by sequencing in a study of T cell changes during pregnancy in multiple sclerosis. Profiled with immunoSEQ multiplex PCR; TCRdb holds only in-frame clones, not every one. The sample comprises under 85,000 clones, about 92% of which are singletons, and 0.2% to 0.25% rests with the top ten. Germline loops: CDR1 MDHEN, CDR2 SYDVKM. The CDR3 sequence is 15 residues long. V shed 2 bases and J shed 3 bases, with 8 bases lying between them. The receptor's source is a female donor with multiple sclerosis, enrolled in a pregnancy study. V usage is TRBV28 and J usage is TRBJ2-6; tentatively, D is TRBD2 (6 bases). Sample: CD4+ T cells from peripheral blood mononuclear cells, taken before pregnancy. CDR3: CASSLGGNGANVLTF. CDR3 DNA: TGTGCCAGCAGTTTAGGAGGGAATGGGGCCAACGTCCTGACTTTC.